The 21 T cell receptor beta chains below come from one sample, sequenced in a study of CD8 T cells in Susac syndrome. An amount of RNA that ranged from about 0.45 to 1 ug was reverse transcribed with random hexamers. TCRdb re-called the immunoSEQ multiplex PCR reads with MiXCR, one entry per CDR3 protein. Here the sample spans 80,000 or so distinct CDR3 sequences, 95% to 97% being singletons. Sequenced input: CD8+ T cells from PBMCs. All receptors derive from a human donor with Susac syndrome.

The chain employs TRBV25-1 and TRBJ1-3; 9 bases are shared with TRBD1. This CDR3 contains 20 residues. V trimming: 4 bases; J trimming: 0 bases; junction bases outside the gene matches: 16. Germline-derived CDR1 and CDR2 are MGHDK and SYGVNS. This chain's CDR3 is CASSGRQGVYGDHSGNTIYF. CDR3 sequence (DNA): TGTGCCAGCAGTGGCCGACAGGGGGTCTATGGGGACCACTCTGGAAACACCATATATTTT. The variable domain in full, completed from reference TRBV25-1 and TRBJ1-3, reads EADIYQTPRYLVIGTGKKITLECSQTMGHDKMYWYQQDPGMELHLIHYSYGVNSTEKGDLSSESTVSRIRTEHFPLTLESARPSHTSQYLCASSGRQGVYGDHSGNTIYFGEGSWLTVV.

The rearrangement joins TRBV4-3 to TRBJ2-7; tentatively, D is TRBD1 (6 bases). Per the germline V gene, CDR1 is LGHNA and CDR2 is YSLEER. The V and J ends lost 4 bases and 5 bases respectively, with 12 bases between them. This CDR3 has 13 amino acids. The CDR3 reads CASSPSGAHEQYF. The CDR3 coding sequence is TGCGCCAGCAGCCCGTCAGGGGCCCACGAGCAGTACTTC.

J is TRBJ2-3 and V is TRBV15; the match to TRBD2 covers 9 bases. CDR1 and CDR2 from the germline V gene are LNHNV and YYDKDF (reference sequence). V dropped 6 bases and J dropped 0; count of bases not matched to a gene: 16. This CDR3 has 19 residues. DNA of the CDR3: TGTGCCACCAGTCAAATCCCCCCCACTAGCGGGCGAAGCACAGATACGCAGTATTTT. Its translation is CATSQIPPTSGRSTDTQYF.

The rearrangement links TRBV15 to TRBJ2-7; D is possibly TRBD1 or TRBD2 (5 bases each). V dropped 4 bases and J dropped 0 bases, with 10 bases sitting between them. This CDR3 has 14 residues. CDR1 is LNHNV and CDR2 is YYDKDF in the germline V gene (reference sequence). CDR3 amino acids: CATSITGASYEQYF. CDR3 DNA sequence: TGTGCCACCAGCATCACCGGGGCCTCCTACGAGCAGTACTTC.

The sample holds one count of this clonotype. V usage is TRBV27 and J usage is TRBJ2-7; D is uncertain. Trimming shortened V by 10 bases and J by 9 bases, and 10 bases separated the two germline ends. The CDR3 totals 9 residues. CDR1 is MNHEY, CDR2 SMNVEV, per germline (reference sequence). This chain's CDR3 is CATRLRQYF. The CDR3 DNA sequence: TGTGCCACCCGGCTTCGGCAGTACTTC.

This chain's CDR3 is CAPRGASYNEQFF. For the CDR3, the DNA is TGTGCCCCACGGGGGGCCTCCTACAATGAGCAGTTCTTC. The chain couples TRBV2 to TRBJ2-1, with D possibly matching TRBD2 (7 bases). Deletions cut 11 bases from V and 0 bases from J, with 11 bases between. CDR1 is SNHLY, CDR2 FYNNEI, per germline. The CDR3 is 13 amino acids.

As regards this clonotype: The conserved phenylalanine or tryptophan normally closing the CDR3 is absent here, so this likely arose from a read error. It is unclear where the CDR3 begins or ends on the DNA, so no DNA is shown, and the CDR3 is as TCRdb lists it. The rearrangement joins TRBV21-1 to TRBJ1-5. TRBV21-1 is tagged as a pseudogene. The CDR3 sequence runs 14 residues, both termini included. The CDR3 reads CASRVKLGPPAPAS.

This chain joins TRBV24-1 and TRBJ2-3; unclear D gene. V lost 4 bases to trimming and J lost 2 bases, with 12 bases between them. CDR3 size: 15 residues. CDR1 KGHDR and CDR2 SFDVKD come from the germline V gene. CDR3 residues: CATSDPQEDTDTQYF. In nucleotides, the CDR3 is TGTGCCACCAGTGACCCCCAAGAGGACACAGATACGCAGTATTTT.

The chain recombines TRBV9 with TRBJ2-3; D is uncertain. CDR1 and CDR2 from the germline V gene are SGDLS and YYNGEE. Trimming stripped 0 bases from V and 4 bases from J, with 9 bases between. There are 14 residues in the CDR3. CDR3 protein: CASSVAPEADTQYF. The CDR3 DNA sequence: TGTGCCAGCAGCGTAGCCCCCGAGGCAGATACGCAGTATTTT.

The chain links TRBV4-3 to TRBJ1-6; 9 nucleotides line up with TRBD1. Germline CDR1 is LGHNA and CDR2 is YSLEER. The CDR3 has 15 residues. V trimming: 1 base; J trimming: 7 bases; junction bases outside the gene matches: 2. CDR3 protein: CASSQGDRVNSPLHF. CDR3 DNA sequence: TGCGCCAGCAGCCAAGGGGACAGGGTAAATTCACCCCTCCACTTT.

J is TRBJ2-1 and V is TRBV7-9; 11 nucleotides align to TRBD2. The CDR3 is made up of 15 amino acids. V dropped 7 bases and J dropped 4; count of bases not matched to a gene: 6. Germline lookup yields CDR1 SEHNR and CDR2 FQNEAQ (reference sequence). Written as DNA, the CDR3 is TGTGCCAGCACCCCGGGACTAGCGGTTTACAATGAGCAGTTCTTC. Encoded protein: CASTPGLAVYNEQFF. The complete variable domain, with remaining parts taken from reference TRBV7-9 and TRBJ2-1, reads DTGVSQNPRHKITKRGQNVTFRCDPISEHNRLYWYRQTLGQGPEFLTYFQNEAQLEKSRLLSDRFSAERPKGSFSTLEIQRTEQGDSAMYLCASTPGLAVYNEQFFGPGTRLTVL.

The chain couples TRBV24-1 to TRBJ2-1, with D unclear. The length of the CDR3 is 14 residues. CDR1 KGHDR and CDR2 SFDVKD come from the germline V gene. Between the trimmed V and J ends, which lost 0 bases and 2 bases, there was a span of 4 bases. CDR3 coding DNA: TGTGCCACCAGTGATTTGCGGACCTACAATGAGCAGTTCTTC. The encoded protein is CATSDLRTYNEQFF.

The chain links TRBV16 to TRBJ1-1; no clear D. Trimming cost V 5 bases and J 1 base, with 11 bases left between them. Germline lookup yields CDR1 KGHSY and CDR2 FQNENV. This CDR3 comprises 14 residues. This CDR3 is CASSTPWRNTEAFF. The CDR3 DNA is TGTGCCAGCAGCACCCCTTGGAGGAACACTGAAGCTTTCTTT.

The chain carries TRBV20-1 and TRBJ2-7, with D perhaps TRBD2 (5 bases). The ends were cut back, 6 bases at V and 2 bases at J, with 11 bases in the middle. Germline V gene sequence: CDR1 DFQATT, CDR2 SNEGSKA (reference sequence). This CDR3 is 12 amino acids long. CDR3 sequence: CSARGRTYEQYV. CDR3 sequence (DNA): TGCAGTGCCCGGGGTAGGACCTACGAGCAGTACGTC.

CDR3 DNA: TGCAGTGCCCGAACCATCGAACTGAATTCACCCCTCCACTTT. As protein: CSARTIELNSPLHF. The chain recombines TRBV20-1 with TRBJ1-6; no clear D. V gave up 6 bases and J gave up 7 bases, with 16 bases separating them. The CDR3 covers 14 residues. Germline V CDR1 and CDR2: DFQATT, SNEGSKA (reference sequence).

This clonotype was seen a few times. The chain uses TRBV12-3 or TRBV12-4 and TRBJ2-7; no clear D gene. Deletions cut 6 bases from V and 6 bases from J, with 12 bases between. The length of the CDR3 is 12 residues. This CDR3 reads CASSPAGSEQYF. CDR3 nucleotide sequence: TGTGCCAGCAGCCCCGCCGGGTCCGAGCAGTACTTC.

The chain employs TRBV3-1 and TRBJ1-6; D remains ambiguous. V was trimmed by 3 bases and J by 9 bases, leaving 18 bases between them. Germline V gene sequence: CDR1 LGHDT, CDR2 YNNKEL (reference sequence). There are 16 residues in the CDR3. The CDR3: CASSHGIPKLVSPLHF. Written as DNA, the CDR3 is TGTGCCAGCAGCCATGGGATTCCTAAGTTAGTTTCACCCCTCCACTTT.

The V call is TRBV15, the J call TRBJ2-3, with 9 bases identical to TRBD2. The ends lost 4 bases at V and 0 bases at J; junction bases unmatched: 5. The germline CDR1 and CDR2 sequences are LNHNV and YYDKDF (reference sequence). This CDR3 comprises 16 residues. The CDR3 loop is CATSIGTSGSTDTQYF. CDR3 bases: TGTGCCACCAGCATAGGAACTAGCGGGAGCACAGATACGCAGTATTTT.

The chain employs TRBV29-1 and TRBJ2-7; D might be TRBD1 (6 bases). The V gene's germline CDR1 is SQVTM and CDR2 ANQGSEA. This CDR3 comprises 12 residues. V was cut by 6 bases and J by 4 bases, with 13 bases left in between. This chain's CDR3 is CSVVQGGYEQYF. CDR3 sequence (DNA): TGCAGCGTCGTACAGGGTGGGTACGAGCAGTACTTC.

The chain is built from TRBV7-9 and TRBJ2-5; 12 nucleotides align to TRBD1. The germline V gene has CDR1 SEHNR and CDR2 FQNEAQ (reference sequence). J lost 4 bases, V lost 5 bases, and 5 bases had no gene match. This CDR3 spans 15 amino acids. This CDR3 reads CASSPMGQGAETQYF. CDR3 sequence (DNA): TGTGCCAGCAGCCCGATGGGACAGGGGGCAGAGACCCAGTACTTC.

The chain joins TRBV19 to TRBJ2-2; no firm D call. Germline-derived CDR1 and CDR2 are LNHDA and SQIVND (reference sequence). Trimming shortened V by 4 bases and J by 6 bases, and 6 bases separated the two germline ends. The length of the CDR3 is 12 residues. This CDR3 is CASSNPPGELFF. As DNA, the CDR3 is TGTGCCAGTAGTAACCCTCCCGGGGAGCTGTTTTTT. The full variable domain, with the rest looked up from reference TRBV19 and TRBJ2-2, is DGGITQSPKYLFRKEGQNVTLSCEQNLNHDAMYWYRQDPGQGLRLIYYSQIVNDFQKGDIAEGYSVSREKKESFPLTVTSAQKNPTAFYLCASSNPPGELFFGEGSRLTVL.